This T cell receptor (beta chain) was sequenced for a study of response to subunit inactivated influenza vaccine. Study observations and caveats: Each seasonal influenza vaccination recruits few new T cells, the authors suggested.

The sample holds a few counts of this clonotype. The antigen is not known. MiXCR, run by TCRdb on the RT-PCR reads, gives a single entry per CDR3 protein. The data contain some 850,000 distinct CDR3 sequences, roughly 18% of them singletons. The sequence derives from a man aged 45-65 years who received an inactivated influenza vaccine. The source material was PBMCs from blood, sampled roughly 5 days after vaccination.

In nucleotides, the CDR3 is TGTGCCAGCAGCGCTAATAGCGGGAGTTCAGAGACCCAGTACTTC. Translated: CASSANSGSSETQYF. The chain links TRBV11-2 to TRBJ2-5; 9 nucleotides match TRBD2. This CDR3 spans 15 amino acids. Looked up from germline, CDR1 is SGHAT and CDR2 is FQNNGV. V shed 5 bases, J shed 4 bases, and the junction held 8 bases outside the gene matches.